The next 21 T cell receptor beta chains were all read from a single sample in a study of cytomegalovirus exposure and HLA in healthy donors. 13 Jbeta primers and 60 Vbeta primers were used for the PCR. The assay was immunoSEQ multiplex PCR, and TCRdb's table has in-frame clones only and misses some. The sample has approximately 88,000 clones; approximately 71% are singletons. Sequencing input: PBMCs. These receptors came from a young man in good health and CMV-seronegative.

The CDR3 nucleotides read TGTGCCAGCAGTGCCCTGCTTGGGGCGGAGACCCAGTACTTC. Residues: CASSALLGAETQYF. The V call is TRBV27, the J call TRBJ2-5; perhaps TRBD1 as D (5 bases). Germline V lookup: CDR1 MNHEY, CDR2 SMNVEV (reference sequence). Deletions cut 5 bases from V and 5 bases from J, with 15 bases between. This CDR3 is built from 14 residues.

The chain is built from TRBV2 and TRBJ2-1, with D possibly being TRBD2 (5 bases). Per germline, CDR1 SNHLY and CDR2 FYNNEI. The CDR3 runs 16 residues. Deletions cut 6 bases from V and 10 bases from J, with 25 bases between. As DNA, the CDR3 is TGTGCCAGCAGGGATTTATCTGACCCCGAGGGTGTCGAGCAGTTCTTC. Protein: CASRDLSDPEGVEQFF.

This clone was seen only once. This rearrangement joins TRBV5-1 to TRBJ1-2; D unresolved. The CDR3 totals 14 residues. The germline gives CDR1 SGHRS, CDR2 YFSETQ. Trimming stripped 6 bases from V and 7 bases from J, with 19 bases between. For the CDR3, the DNA is TGCGCCAGCACCCCCTCCGACACCTCTATTGGCTACACCTTC. Its protein product is CASTPSDTSIGYTF.

The CDR3 loop reads CASSSYSYYGYTF. Here the CDR3 DNA reads TGTGCCAGCAGCTCCTACAGCTACTATGGCTACACCTTC. This chain connects TRBV5-4 to TRBJ1-2; D uncertain. The CDR3 consists of 13 residues. V gave up 3 bases and J gave up 3 bases, with 9 bases separating them. The germline V gene has CDR1 SGHNT and CDR2 YYREEE (reference sequence).

The rearrangement uses TRBV28 and TRBJ1-5; 9 bases fit TRBD1. Germline V gives CDR1 MDHEN, CDR2 SYDVKM. V lost 4 bases, J lost 9 bases, and 10 bases stayed unmatched. This CDR3 has 15 amino acids. The DNA of the CDR3 is TGTGCCAGCAGTTCCACAGGGGGCGCGTCGTGGCCCCAGCATTTT. Residues: CASSSTGGASWPQHF.

The V gene is TRBV29-1, the J gene TRBJ2-7; TRBD2 aligns across 10 bases. Trimming at V came to 1 base and at J to 4 bases, leaving 13 bases not matched to a gene. The CDR3 extends over 17 amino acids. The germline V gene has CDR1 SQVTM and CDR2 ANQGSEA. CDR3 sequence: CSVEGSSGRGLEYEQYF. The DNA for the CDR3 is TGCAGCGTTGAAGGTTCTAGCGGGAGAGGCTTGGAGTACGAGCAGTACTTC.

This chain joins TRBV11-2 and TRBJ1-2; weak D call: TRBD1 (6 bases). CDR1 and CDR2 (germline): SGHAT, FQNNGV. Trimming removed 5 bases at V and 8 bases at J, with 15 bases between. This CDR3 is built from 13 residues. CDR3 residues: CASSLGAGRGYTF. CDR3 bases: TGTGCCAGCAGCCTGGGGGCAGGAAGGGGCTACACCTTC.

The chain employs TRBV11-2 and TRBJ1-2; perhaps TRBD1 as D (5 bases). This CDR3 contains 14 residues. Germline-derived CDR1 and CDR2 are SGHAT and FQNNGV. V shed 1 base and J shed 2 bases, with 8 bases lying between them. DNA for the CDR3: TGTGCCAGCAGCTTAGGCAGGGCCAACTATGGCTACACCTTC. Amino acids: CASSLGRANYGYTF.

The CDR3 DNA is TGTGCCAGCAGCGTAGAATTTAGCGGACTTCTCCAAGAGACCCAGTACTTC. This codes for CASSVEFSGLLQETQYF. The chain couples TRBV9 to TRBJ2-5; D possibly corresponds to TRBD2 (6 bases). Germline assignment: CDR1 SGDLS and CDR2 YYNGEE. Trimming left V 0 bases short and J 1 base short, with 16 bases between. This CDR3 is built from 17 residues.

The rearrangement uses TRBV4-3 and TRBJ1-1, with D possibly TRBD1 on 6 matching bases. Between the trimmed V and J ends, which lost 4 bases and 5 bases, there was a span of 29 bases. The CDR3 contains 19 residues. Germline V gene data show CDR1 as LGHNA and CDR2 as YSLEER. The CDR3 DNA reads TGCGCCAGCAGCCTCGAGCATAGCAGGGGACGGAGTGAGAGTACTGAAGCTTTCTTT. The encoded protein is CASSLEHSRGRSESTEAFF.

The chain uses TRBV5-4 and TRBJ2-1, with TRBD2 as a possible D gene (6 bases). From germline, CDR1 is SGHNT and CDR2 YYREEE (reference sequence). V lost 0 bases to trimming and J lost 7 bases, with 8 bases between them. The CDR3 is 13 residues long. The CDR3 protein is CASSLAGGNEQFF. Written as DNA, the CDR3 is TGTGCCAGCAGCTTGGCCGGGGGAAATGAGCAGTTCTTC. The variable domain in full, with the rest retrieved from reference TRBV5-4 and TRBJ2-1, is ETGVTQSPTHLIKTRGQQVTLRCSSQSGHNTVSWYQQALGQGPQFIFQYYREEENGRGNFPPRFSGLQFPNYSSELNVNALELDDSALYLCASSLAGGNEQFFGPGTRLTVL.

The CDR3 DNA is TGTGCCAGCAGCTTATCAAGGACTAGCGGCATCTACGAGCAGTACTTC. Its translation is CASSLSRTSGIYEQYF. The chain combines TRBV7-6 with TRBJ2-7; TRBD2 aligns across 10 bases. The CDR3 totals 16 residues. Trimming removed 2 bases from V and 3 bases from J; junction bases left unmatched: 7. CDR1 is SGHVS and CDR2 is FNYEAQ in the germline V gene.

The table lists this clone with a few counts. The V and J genes are TRBV19 and TRBJ1-1, with D hard to call. V lost 7 bases to trimming and J lost 5 bases, with 23 bases between them. The CDR3 is 16 amino acids. The germline V gene encodes CDR1 LNHDA and CDR2 SQIVND (reference sequence). The CDR3 protein is CASTSLGATRRTEAFF. As DNA, the CDR3 is TGTGCCAGTACATCCCTTGGAGCAACCCGGAGGACTGAAGCTTTCTTT.

The chain recombines TRBV5-1 with TRBJ2-7, with 8 positions matching TRBD1. Germline trimming cut 3 bases from V and 0 bases from J; bases unmatched to any gene: 5. CDR1 and CDR2 (germline): SGHRS, YFSETQ. This CDR3 comprises 15 residues. The CDR3 nucleotides are TGCGCCAGCAGCTGGGGACAGGACCTCTCCTACGAGCAGTACTTC. Protein sequence: CASSWGQDLSYEQYF.

This clone was seen once. One end of the junction varies from germline; a read error may be responsible. The genes are TRBV5-1 and TRBJ2-5; 8 bases map to TRBD2. The DNA end is a closer match to TRBJ2-7, so the J assignment may be wrong. The CDR3 covers 15 residues. Germline V gives CDR1 SGHRS, CDR2 YFSETQ. In DNA form, the CDR3 reads TGCGCCAGCCGCTTCGCGAGCGGGAGCATGGACGAGCAGTACTTC. This sequence encodes CASRFASGSMDEQYF.

The chain is built from TRBV7-2 and TRBJ2-7; possible D gene TRBD2, 7 bases. The V and J ends lost 8 bases and 2 bases respectively, with 16 bases between them. Germline-derived CDR1 and CDR2 are SGHTA and FQGNSA. The CDR3 loop spans 14 amino acids. The CDR3 reads CASLVGGGPYEQYF. The DNA for the CDR3 is TGTGCCAGCTTGGTGGGGGGGGGCCCCTACGAGCAGTACTTC.

J is TRBJ2-2 and V is TRBV6-5, with D tentatively TRBD1 (7 bases). The germline V and J ends were trimmed by 5 bases and 5 bases, with 15 bases remaining between them. The CDR3 loop spans 15 amino acids. Germline V CDR1 and CDR2: MNHEY, SVGAGI. This CDR3 is CASSRGAGGTGELFF. CDR3 coding DNA: TGTGCCAGCAGTCGTGGCGCAGGGGGGACCGGGGAGCTGTTTTTT.

V and J are TRBV6-6 and TRBJ1-5; D gene unclear. Germline loops: CDR1 MNHNY, CDR2 SVGAGI (reference sequence). V was clipped by 8 bases and J by 4 bases, with 9 bases between them. The CDR3 extends over 12 amino acids. The CDR3 DNA is TGTGCCAGCGCCGGTCCAAATCAGCCCCAGCATTTT. Its translation is CASAGPNQPQHF.

The rearrangement uses TRBV28 and TRBJ1-2; possible D gene TRBD1, 6 bases. The germline V gene has CDR1 MDHEN and CDR2 SYDVKM. V lost 6 bases and J lost 4, with 12 bases in between. The length of the CDR3 is 13 residues. CDR3 residues: CASRAGAGYGYTF. The CDR3 DNA follows: TGTGCCAGCAGGGCAGGGGCTGGCTATGGCTACACCTTC.

This chain uses TRBV28 with TRBJ1-1, with D perhaps matching TRBD1 (6 bases). Deletions cut 1 base from V and 5 bases from J, with 20 bases between. Germline-derived CDR1 and CDR2 are MDHEN and SYDVKM. The CDR3 contains 17 residues. The CDR3 sequence is CASSLLSSGDFRTEAFF. Written as DNA, the CDR3 is TGTGCCAGCAGTTTATTGTCGTCAGGGGATTTTAGGACTGAAGCTTTCTTT.

This clone was counted a single time. The chain combines TRBV6-5 with TRBJ1-2; D not certain. Trimming left V 6 bases short and J 6 bases short, with 14 bases between. CDR3 size: 13 residues. The germline V gene has CDR1 MNHEY and CDR2 SVGAGI. The chain's CDR3 is CASSSNSNDGYTF. The CDR3 DNA reads TGTGCCAGCAGCTCCAACTCAAATGATGGCTACACCTTC.